This entry lists 20 T cell receptor beta chains sequenced from one sample in a study of human T cells and chemical hapten exposure. The library tagged each cDNA molecule with unique molecular identifiers. MiXCR was run by TCRdb on the reads, yielding one entry per CDR3 protein. The repertoire holds around 120,000 distinct CDR3 sequences, with less than 10% as singletons. Before extraction, the whole blood was not fractionated, and total RNA was taken from it. The sequencing input was whole blood. The receptor source for this set is a human donor in good health. Some clones in this sample may be carry-over from other donors' samples.

This clonotype was observed many times. The rearrangement joins TRBV20-1 to TRBJ2-3; 8 positions agree with TRBD1. This CDR3 comprises 14 residues. The V gene end was trimmed by 6 bases and the J gene end by 4 bases; junction bases not matched to a gene: 9. Germline loops: CDR1 DFQATT, CDR2 SNEGSKA (reference sequence). CDR3 bases: TGCAGTGCCTTTGACAGGGGCGGGTCAGATACGCAGTATTTT. It encodes CSAFDRGGSDTQYF.

V usage is TRBV30 and J usage is TRBJ2-5; maybe TRBD2 (5 bases). Germline values: CDR1 GTSNPN, CDR2 SVGIG (reference sequence). V lost 0 bases and J lost 4, with 9 bases in between. This CDR3 spans 13 amino acids. CDR3 sequence reads: CAWSVFEGETQYF. CDR3 in DNA: TGTGCCTGGAGTGTGTTTGAGGGAGAGACCCAGTACTTC.

The chain joins TRBV27 to TRBJ2-1; TRBD1 aligns across 7 bases. Germline CDR1 and CDR2: MNHEY and SMNVEV (reference sequence). Trimming at V came to 2 bases and at J to 5 bases, leaving 9 bases not matched to a gene. This CDR3 is built from 16 residues. CDR3 DNA: TGTGCCAGCAGTTTAGGGGTGACAGGGTCGAACAATGAGCAGTTCTTC. Its protein is CASSLGVTGSNNEQFF.

The chain employs TRBV15 and TRBJ2-1; 13 bases line up with TRBD2. V lost 0 bases, J lost 6 bases, and 5 bases stayed unmatched. This CDR3 contains 17 residues. Germline CDR1 reads LNHNV; CDR2 reads YYDKDF (reference sequence). This CDR3 reads CATSRDSGLAGSNEQFF. CDR3 DNA: TGTGCCACCAGCAGAGATTCGGGACTAGCGGGAAGCAATGAGCAGTTCTTC.

This clonotype was counted many times. The chain has TRBV20-1 and TRBJ1-5, with TRBD1 identical over 7 bases. The J segment lost 3 bases and the V segment lost 1 base, leaving 3 bases of the junction unmatched. The CDR3 runs to 14 residues. From germline, CDR1 is DFQATT and CDR2 SNEGSKA (reference sequence). The CDR3 sequence is CSARGDRHNQPQHF. In nucleotides, the CDR3 is TGCAGTGCTAGAGGGGACAGACACAATCAGCCCCAGCATTTT.

V is TRBV7-9 and J is TRBJ1-1; TRBD1 might be the D (5 bases). The germline V gene has CDR1 SEHNR and CDR2 FQNEAQ (reference sequence). CDR3 length: 15 amino acids. V was clipped by 1 base and J by 2 bases, with 11 bases between them. The DNA for the CDR3 is TGTGCCAGCAGCTTAGTTCCCCAGGGAAACACTGAAGCTTTCTTT. Translated, it gives CASSLVPQGNTEAFF.

This clonotype has just a few counts. The chain links TRBV29-1 to TRBJ2-1; D is unclear. CDR1 SQVTM and CDR2 ANQGSEA come from the germline V gene. The CDR3 has 14 residues. V dropped 4 bases and J dropped 4 bases, with 14 bases sitting between them. The DNA of the CDR3 is TGCAGCGTTGGTCAGACACTCCTTTACAATGAGCAGTTCTTC. Encoded protein: CSVGQTLLYNEQFF.

The chain combines TRBV30 with TRBJ2-3; the match to TRBD1 covers 7 bases. This CDR3 has 13 amino acids. The V gene end was trimmed by 4 bases and the J gene end by 2 bases; junction bases not matched to a gene: 3. From germline, CDR1 is GTSNPN and CDR2 SVGIG (reference sequence). CDR3 protein: CAWTQGNTDTQYF. The DNA for the CDR3 is TGTGCCTGGACACAGGGGAACACAGATACGCAGTATTTT.

V and J are TRBV5-5 and TRBJ1-2; TRBD1 matches at 7 bases. V was clipped by 1 base and J by 4 bases; unmatched bases: 4. The CDR3 spans 14 residues. The germline gives CDR1 SGHKS, CDR2 YYEKEE (reference sequence). The CDR3 protein is CASSLKGAGYGYTF. CDR3 sequence (DNA): TGTGCCAGCAGCTTGAAGGGGGCGGGCTATGGCTACACCTTC. Looking up the rest from reference TRBV5-5 and TRBJ1-2 gives the full variable domain: DAGVTQSPTHLIKTRGQQVTLRCSPISGHKSVSWYQQVLGQGPQFIFQYYEKEERGRGNFPDRFSARQFPNYSSELNVNALLLGDSALYLCASSLKGAGYGYTFGSGTRLTVV.

This clonotype was observed a handful of times. The chain carries TRBV4-1 and TRBJ1-2; TRBD1 is a possible D gene (5 bases). With 0 bases removed from V and 6 bases from J, the gap between germline ends came to 17 bases. CDR3 length: 16 amino acids. Germline V lookup: CDR1 MGHRA, CDR2 YSYEKL. This chain's CDR3 is CASSQDIHGAGDGYTF. For the CDR3, the DNA is TGCGCCAGCAGCCAAGATATTCATGGGGCCGGGGATGGCTACACCTTC.

This clonotype came up a few times. The V and J genes are TRBV19 and TRBJ1-1; perhaps TRBD1 as D (6 bases). This CDR3 spans 16 amino acids. Germline values: CDR1 LNHDA, CDR2 SQIVND (reference sequence). Trimming removed 3 bases from V and 3 bases from J, with 17 bases in between. CDR3 sequence: CASSISDSAEDTEAFF. The CDR3 DNA sequence: TGTGCCAGTAGTATCTCGGACAGTGCGGAGGACACTGAAGCTTTCTTT.

This clonotype was counted many times. The rearrangement joins TRBV12-3 or TRBV12-4 to TRBJ1-1; weak D call: TRBD1 (5 bases). Deletions cut 9 bases from V and 0 bases from J, with 17 bases between. The CDR3 runs 15 residues. CDR3 residues: CASLGAGSMNTEAFF. CDR3 DNA sequence: TGTGCCAGTCTAGGGGCCGGCAGTATGAACACTGAAGCTTTCTTT.

This clonotype was detected a few times. V and J are TRBV7-6 and TRBJ2-3; 9 bases map to TRBD2. CDR1 and CDR2 from the germline V gene are SGHVS and FNYEAQ. The CDR3 is 14 amino acids. V trimming: 5 bases; J trimming: 9 bases; junction bases outside the gene matches: 9. CDR3 sequence (DNA): TGTGCCAGCAGCGACCCCGGGACTAGCCAAACGCAGTATTTT. Translated: CASSDPGTSQTQYF.

This clonotype turned up a few times. This chain's CDR3 is CASRSPGTGGDEQFF. CDR3 DNA: TGTGCCAGCAGATCTCCCGGGACAGGGGGAGATGAGCAGTTCTTC. This chain links TRBV6-6 with TRBJ2-1; 11 nucleotides agree with TRBD1. The CDR3 covers 15 residues. The V and J ends lost 6 bases and 8 bases, in that order; junction bases with no gene match: 9. Germline values: CDR1 MNHNY, CDR2 SVGAGI (reference sequence).

In its sample, this clonotype was seen a few times. This chain uses TRBV15 with TRBJ2-2; D uncertain. Trimming cost V 6 bases and J 7 bases, with 12 bases left between them. The CDR3 extends over 13 amino acids. Germline CDR1 LNHNV, CDR2 YYDKDF (reference sequence). CDR3: CATSRTAHGELFF. CDR3 coding DNA: TGTGCCACCAGTCGGACCGCCCACGGGGAGCTGTTTTTT.

The chain combines TRBV5-4 with TRBJ2-1; D is perhaps TRBD2 (7 bases). Germline assignment: CDR1 SGHNT and CDR2 YYREEE (reference sequence). There are 17 residues in the CDR3. Deletions cut 4 bases from V and 1 base from J, with 18 bases between. The CDR3 nucleotides read TGTGCCAGCAGCCGCGGCGGGGGCGAGGCTTCCTACAATGAGCAGTTCTTC. Its protein is CASSRGGGEASYNEQFF.

A word on this clonotype: Given a much more abundant clone one base away, this may be a read error. The V and J genes are TRBV29-1 and TRBJ2-7, with D possibly being TRBD1 or TRBD2 (5 bases each). The CDR3 is 12 amino acids. Germline assignment: CDR1 SQVTM and CDR2 ANQGSEA. CDR3 DNA: TGCAGCGTTGTCTCGGGGCGGTACGAGCAGTGCTTC. It encodes CSVVSGRYEQCF.

V usage is TRBV7-9 and J usage is TRBJ2-7; 7 bases are a match to TRBD1. The CDR3 length is 15 residues. The junction had 11 bases not matched to a gene; V was cut back by 7 bases and J by 2 bases. Germline assignment: CDR1 SEHNR and CDR2 FQNEAQ (reference sequence). The CDR3 loop reads CASNLGPGQTYEQYF. CDR3 nucleotide sequence: TGTGCCAGCAACCTGGGGCCGGGACAGACCTACGAGCAGTACTTC.

The chain combines TRBV5-4 with TRBJ2-3, with a possible D match to TRBD2 (5 bases). The germline V gene has CDR1 SGHNT and CDR2 YYREEE (reference sequence). The CDR3 consists of 15 residues. The V gene lost 4 bases and the J gene lost 4 bases, with 16 bases spanning the gap. The CDR3 sequence: CASSPSREWADTQYF. Written as DNA, the CDR3 is TGTGCCAGCAGCCCGAGTAGGGAGTGGGCAGATACGCAGTATTTT.

This chain joins TRBV7-8 and TRBJ1-5; D is uncertain. The germline CDR1 and CDR2 sequences are SGHVS and FQNEAQ. V lost 5 bases to trimming and J lost 2 bases, with 16 bases between them. This CDR3 contains 16 residues. The CDR3: CASSKTASRGNQPQHF. The CDR3 coding sequence is TGTGCCAGCAGCAAAACCGCGTCTAGGGGCAATCAGCCCCAGCATTTT.